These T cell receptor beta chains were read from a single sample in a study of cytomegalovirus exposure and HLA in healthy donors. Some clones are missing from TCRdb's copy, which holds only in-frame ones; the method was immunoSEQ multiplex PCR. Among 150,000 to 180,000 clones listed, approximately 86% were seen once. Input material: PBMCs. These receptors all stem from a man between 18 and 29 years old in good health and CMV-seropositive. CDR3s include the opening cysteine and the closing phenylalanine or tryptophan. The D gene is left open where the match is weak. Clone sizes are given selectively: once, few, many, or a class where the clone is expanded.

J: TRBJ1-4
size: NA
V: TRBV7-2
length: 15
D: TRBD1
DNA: TGTGCCAGCAGCTCTCCGGACAGGGAGAGGGAAAAACTGTTTTTT
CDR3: CASSSPDREREKLFF

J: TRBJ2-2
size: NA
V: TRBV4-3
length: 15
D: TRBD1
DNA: TGCGCCAGCAGCCCGACAGGGGGCACGGCCGGGGAGCTGTTTTTT
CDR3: CASSPTGGTAGELFF

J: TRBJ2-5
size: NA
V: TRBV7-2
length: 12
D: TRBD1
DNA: TGTGCCAGCAGCGGACAGGAGGAGACCCAGTACTTC
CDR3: CASSGQEETQYF

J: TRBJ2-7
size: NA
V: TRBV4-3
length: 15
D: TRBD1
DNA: TGCGCCAGCAGCCAACCGGGACAGGGGATATACGAGCAGTACTTC
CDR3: CASSQPGQGIYEQYF

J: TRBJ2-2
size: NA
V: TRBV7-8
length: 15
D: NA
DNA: TGTGCCAGCAGCGGGCGGGACAGAAAGCCCGGGGAGCTGTTTTTT
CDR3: CASSGRDRKPGELFF

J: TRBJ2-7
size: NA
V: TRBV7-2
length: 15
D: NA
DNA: TGTGCCAGCAGCTTAGCGGCAGGGCTAGGGTACGAGCAGTACTTC
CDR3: CASSLAAGLGYEQYF

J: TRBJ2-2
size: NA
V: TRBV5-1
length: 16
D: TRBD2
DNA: TGCGCCAGCAGCCCCGGGACTAGCGGGGCCGGCGGGGAGCTGTTTTTT
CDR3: CASSPGTSGAGGELFF

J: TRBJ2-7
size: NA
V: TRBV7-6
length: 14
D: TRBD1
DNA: TGTGCCAGCAGCTTTGGACAGGGAATTGGGGAGCAGTACTTC
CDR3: CASSFGQGIGEQYF

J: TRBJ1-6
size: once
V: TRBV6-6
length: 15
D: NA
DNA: TGTGCCAGCAGCGACCTAGTGGCCTATAATTCACCCCTCCACTTT
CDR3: CASSDLVAYNSPLHF

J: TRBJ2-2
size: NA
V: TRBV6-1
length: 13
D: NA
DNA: TGTGCCAGCAGTGAACGGTTAGAGCGGGAGCTGTTTTTT
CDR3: CASSERLERELFF

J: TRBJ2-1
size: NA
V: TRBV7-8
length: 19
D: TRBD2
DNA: TGTGCCAGCAGCTTACCCGCCTCTAGCGGGGGGCTATCCTACAATGAGCAGTTCTTC
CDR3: CASSLPASSGGLSYNEQFF

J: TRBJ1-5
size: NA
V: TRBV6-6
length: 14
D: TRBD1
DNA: TGTGCCAGCAGTTTAGGAACAGGGGCCCAGCCCCAGCATTTT
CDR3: CASSLGTGAQPQHF

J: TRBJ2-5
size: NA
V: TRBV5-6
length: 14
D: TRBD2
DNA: TGTGCCAGCAGCACCGGGCCCGGGGAGGGGACCCAGTACTTC
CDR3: CASSTGPGEGTQYF

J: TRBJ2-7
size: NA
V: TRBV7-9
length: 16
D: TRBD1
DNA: TGTGCCAGTCTAGGCATTGGAACAGGGGGCTCCTACGAGCAGTACTTC
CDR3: CASLGIGTGGSYEQYF

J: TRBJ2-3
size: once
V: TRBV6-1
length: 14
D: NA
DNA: TGTGCCAGCAGTGAACGCAGGGGTGGAGATACGCAGTATTTT
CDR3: CASSERRGGDTQYF

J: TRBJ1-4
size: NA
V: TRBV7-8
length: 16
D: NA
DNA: TGTGCCAGCAGGGGGTGGGGCCCAGCAACTAATGAAAAACTGTTTTTT
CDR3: CASRGWGPATNEKLFF

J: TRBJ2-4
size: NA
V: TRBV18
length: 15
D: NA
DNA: TGTGCCAGCTCACCATCAGGGATAGCCAAAAACATTCAGTACTTC
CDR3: CASSPSGIAKNIQYF

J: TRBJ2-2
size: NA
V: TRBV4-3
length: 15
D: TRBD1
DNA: TGCGCCAGCAGCTTGGGACAGGGCAGCACCGGGGAGCTGTTTTTT
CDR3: CASSLGQGSTGELFF

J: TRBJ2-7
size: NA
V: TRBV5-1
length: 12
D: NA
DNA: TGCGCCAGCAGCTCCATTTCCTACGAGCAGTACTTC
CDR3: CASSSISYEQYF

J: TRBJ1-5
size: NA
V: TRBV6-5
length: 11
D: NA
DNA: TGTGCCAGCAGCCAGGGACAGCCCCAGCATTTT
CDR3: CASSQGQPQHF

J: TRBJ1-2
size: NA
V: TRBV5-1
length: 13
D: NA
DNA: TGCGCCAGCAGCCAAGACGGGAACTATGGCTACACCTTC
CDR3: CASSQDGNYGYTF

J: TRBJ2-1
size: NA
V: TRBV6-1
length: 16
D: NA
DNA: TGTGCCAGCAGTGAACTAGCCGGGCCCCGCGTGAATGAGCAGTTCTTC
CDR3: CASSELAGPRVNEQFF

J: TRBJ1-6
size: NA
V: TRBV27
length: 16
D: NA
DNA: TGTGCCAGCAGTCCGCCCCGGGAGGGGATAAGGTCACCCCTCCACTTT
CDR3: CASSPPREGIRSPLHF

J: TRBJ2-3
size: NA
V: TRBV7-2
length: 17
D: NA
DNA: TGTGCCAGCGGCCTTCCCCCCGACTTCTCTAGCACAGATACGCAGTATTTT
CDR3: CASGLPPDFSSTDTQYF

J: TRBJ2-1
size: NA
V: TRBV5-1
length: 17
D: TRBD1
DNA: TGCGCCAGCGCGGGACAGGGGGCTTGGAGGTCCTACAATGAGCAGTTCTTC
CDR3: CASAGQGAWRSYNEQFF

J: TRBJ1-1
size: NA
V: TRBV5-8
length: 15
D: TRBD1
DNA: TGTGCCAGCAGCTTCCTGACAGGGTCGGCCACTGAAGCTTTCTTT
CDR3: CASSFLTGSATEAFF

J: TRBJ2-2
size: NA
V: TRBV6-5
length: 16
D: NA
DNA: TGTGCCAGCAGTTACTCGATGGGCAGTAACACCGGGGAGCTGTTTTTT
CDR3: CASSYSMGSNTGELFF

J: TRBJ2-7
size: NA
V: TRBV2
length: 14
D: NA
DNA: TGTGCCAGCAGTGATTCGGAAGGACTCTACGAGCAGTACTTC
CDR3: CASSDSEGLYEQYF

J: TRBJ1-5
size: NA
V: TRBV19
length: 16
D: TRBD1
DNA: TGTGCCAGTTCGACAAAGGGGGCCTATAGCAATCAGCCCCAGCATTTT
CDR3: CASSTKGAYSNQPQHF

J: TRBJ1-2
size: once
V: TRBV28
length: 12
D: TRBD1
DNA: TGTGCCAGCAGCGGACAGGGGCTAGGCTACACCTTC
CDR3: CASSGQGLGYTF

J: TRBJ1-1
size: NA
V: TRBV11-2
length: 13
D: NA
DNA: TGTGCCAGCAGCCCAACAAAGAACACTGAAGCTTTCTTT
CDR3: CASSPTKNTEAFF

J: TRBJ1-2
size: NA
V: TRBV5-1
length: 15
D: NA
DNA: TGCGCCAGCAGCTTGACCCGGGGGGTTCGGTATGGCTACACCTTC
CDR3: CASSLTRGVRYGYTF

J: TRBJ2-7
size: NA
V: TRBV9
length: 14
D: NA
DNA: TGTGCCAGCAGCGTAGAATCGGTTTCCTACGAGCAGTACTTC
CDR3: CASSVESVSYEQYF

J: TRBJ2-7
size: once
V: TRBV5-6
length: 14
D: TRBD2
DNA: TGTGCCAGCAGCCTAGCGGTTGGCAGGGCCGAGCAGTACTTC
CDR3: CASSLAVGRAEQYF

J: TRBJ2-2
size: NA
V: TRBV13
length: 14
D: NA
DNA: TGTGCCAGCAGCCCGACTGGCAGGGTCGGGGAGCTGTTTTTT
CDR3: CASSPTGRVGELFF

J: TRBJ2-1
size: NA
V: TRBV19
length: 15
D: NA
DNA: TGTGCCAGTAGTAGCGGGCTCGATTACCACAATGAGCAGTTCTTC
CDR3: CASSSGLDYHNEQFF

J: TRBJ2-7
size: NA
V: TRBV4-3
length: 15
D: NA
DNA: TGCGCCAGCAGCCAACAAGCAGCGATCGGTGGGGAGCAGTACTTC
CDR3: CASSQQAAIGGEQYF

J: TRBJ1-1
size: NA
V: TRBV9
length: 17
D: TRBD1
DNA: TGTGCCAGCAGCCCCCGGGACAGGCTGTTGATGAACACTGAAGCTTTCTTT
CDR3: CASSPRDRLLMNTEAFF

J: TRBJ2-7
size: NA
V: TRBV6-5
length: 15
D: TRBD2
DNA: TGTGCCAGCAGTTATCCTGGGACGGGGGGTTACGAGCAGTACTTC
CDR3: CASSYPGTGGYEQYF

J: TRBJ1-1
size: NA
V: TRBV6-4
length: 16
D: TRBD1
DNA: TGTGCCAGCAGTGACTTCCGGCAGGGGGGTGACACTGAAGCTTTCTTT
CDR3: CASSDFRQGGDTEAFF

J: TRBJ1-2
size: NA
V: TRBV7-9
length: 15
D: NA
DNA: TGTGCCAGCAGCACCGGGACACCTGTCAACTATGGCTACACCTTC
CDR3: CASSTGTPVNYGYTF

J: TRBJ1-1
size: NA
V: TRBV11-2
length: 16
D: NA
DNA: TGTGCCAGCAGCTTAGTTGCGGGGCCCTTGAACACTGAAGCTTTCTTT
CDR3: CASSLVAGPLNTEAFF

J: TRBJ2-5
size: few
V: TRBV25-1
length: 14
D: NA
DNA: TGTGCCAGCAGTGGTTTAGGGGGTGGAGAGACCCAGTACTTC
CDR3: CASSGLGGGETQYF

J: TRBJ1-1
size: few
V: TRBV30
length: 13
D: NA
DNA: TGTGCCTGGAGTGAGAGGGGAGGCACTGAAGCTTTCTTT
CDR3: CAWSERGGTEAFF

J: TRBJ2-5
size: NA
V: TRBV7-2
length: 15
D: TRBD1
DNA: TGTGCCAGCAGCTTAGTGCCAGGGGGCGTAGAGACCCAGTACTTC
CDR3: CASSLVPGGVETQYF

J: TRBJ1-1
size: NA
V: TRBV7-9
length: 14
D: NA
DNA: TGTGCCAGCAGCCGAGACATCCTACCCTCTGAAGCTTTCTTT
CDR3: CASSRDILPSEAFF

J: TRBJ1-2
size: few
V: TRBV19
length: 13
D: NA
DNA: TGTGCCAGTAGTACTAGGACAAACTATGGCTACACCTTC
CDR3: CASSTRTNYGYTF

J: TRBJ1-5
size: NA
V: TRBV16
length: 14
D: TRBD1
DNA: TGTGCCAGCAGCCAAACAGGGGGTAATCAGCCCCAGCATTTT
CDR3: CASSQTGGNQPQHF

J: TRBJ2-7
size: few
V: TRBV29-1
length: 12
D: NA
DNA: TGCAGCGTTCGTTGGCAGTCCTACGAGCAGTACTTC
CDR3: CSVRWQSYEQYF

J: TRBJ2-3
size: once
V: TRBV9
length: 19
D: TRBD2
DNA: TGTGCCAGCAGCGTAGACCCCCACATTATGGGGGAGGGCCTTGATACGCAGTATTTT
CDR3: CASSVDPHIMGEGLDTQYF

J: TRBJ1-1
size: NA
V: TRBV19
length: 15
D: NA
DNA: TGTGCCAGTAGTATGGGAGATCTCGGGAACACTGAAGCTTTCTTT
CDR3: CASSMGDLGNTEAFF

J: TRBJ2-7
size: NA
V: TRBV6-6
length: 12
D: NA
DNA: TGTGCCAGCAGGTCTCCTAGCTACGAGCAGTACTTC
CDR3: CASRSPSYEQYF

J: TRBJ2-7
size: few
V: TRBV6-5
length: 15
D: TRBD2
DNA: TGTGCCAGCAGTACGGGACTAGCGTTAATCTACGAGCAGTACTTC
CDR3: CASSTGLALIYEQYF

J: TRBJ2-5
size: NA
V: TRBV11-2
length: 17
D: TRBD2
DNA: TGTGCCAGCAGCCCCCGGAGAGTGGCGGGGGGGCGGGAGACCCAGTACTTC
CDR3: CASSPRRVAGGRETQYF

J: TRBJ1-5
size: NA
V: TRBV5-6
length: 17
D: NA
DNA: TGTGCCAGCAGCTTGGGATCCTCAGGGGCCTCCAATCAGCCCCAGCATTTT
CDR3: CASSLGSSGASNQPQHF